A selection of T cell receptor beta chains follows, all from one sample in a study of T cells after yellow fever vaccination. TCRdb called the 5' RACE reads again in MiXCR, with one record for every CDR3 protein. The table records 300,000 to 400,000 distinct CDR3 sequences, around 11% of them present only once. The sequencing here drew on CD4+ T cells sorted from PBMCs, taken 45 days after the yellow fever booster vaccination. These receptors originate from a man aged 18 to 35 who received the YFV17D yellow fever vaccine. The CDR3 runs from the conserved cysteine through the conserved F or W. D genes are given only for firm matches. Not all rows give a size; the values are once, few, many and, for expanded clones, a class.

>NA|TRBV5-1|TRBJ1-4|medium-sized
CASSDALRTIATNEKLFF
TGCGCCAGCAGTGATGCTCTGCGAACTATTGCAACTAATGAAAAACTGTTTTTT
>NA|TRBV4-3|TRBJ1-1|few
CASSQGIGNTEAFF
TGCGCCAGCAGCCAAGGGATCGGGAACACTGAAGCTTTCTTT
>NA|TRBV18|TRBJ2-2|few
CASSPRAVNTGELFF
TGTGCCAGCTCACCACGAGCAGTGAACACCGGGGAGCTGTTTTTT
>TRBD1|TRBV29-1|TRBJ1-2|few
CSATGGFYGYTF
TGCAGCGCGACAGGGGGCTTTTATGGCTACACCTTC
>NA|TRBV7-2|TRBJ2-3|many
CASSPRQSTDTQYF
TGTGCCAGCAGCCCACGACAGAGCACAGATACGCAGTATTTT
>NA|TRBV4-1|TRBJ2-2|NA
CASSPILRTGELFF
TGCGCCAGCAGCCCAATCCTTCGAACCGGGGAGCTGTTTTTT
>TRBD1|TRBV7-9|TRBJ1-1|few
CASSFADRDFLTEAFF
TGTGCCAGCAGCTTCGCGGACAGGGACTTTCTCACTGAAGCTTTCTTT
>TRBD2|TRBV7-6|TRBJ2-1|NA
CASSLGVAGHSYNEQFF
TGTGCCAGCAGCTTAGGAGTAGCGGGACACTCCTACAATGAGCAGTTCTTC
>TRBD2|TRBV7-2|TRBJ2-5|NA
CASSFGLAGTETQYF
TGTGCCAGCAGCTTCGGACTAGCGGGGACCGAGACCCAGTACTTC
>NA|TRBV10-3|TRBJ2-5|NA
CAISSVFTETQYF
TGTGCCATCAGTTCTGTTTTCACTGAGACCCAGTACTTC
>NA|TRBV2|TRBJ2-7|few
CASSGLGSSYEQYF
TGTGCCAGCAGTGGGCTAGGAAGCTCCTACGAGCAGTACTTC
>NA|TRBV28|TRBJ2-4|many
CASSPSGPMGDIQYF
TGTGCCAGCAGCCCTTCGGGACCTATGGGGGACATTCAGTACTTC
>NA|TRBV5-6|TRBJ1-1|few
CASSLAGMGTEAFF
TGTGCCAGCAGCTTGGCCGGGATGGGCACTGAAGCTTTCTTT
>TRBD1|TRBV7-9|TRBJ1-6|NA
CASSFHDRENSPLHF
TGTGCCAGCAGCTTCCATGACAGGGAGAATTCACCCCTCCACTTT
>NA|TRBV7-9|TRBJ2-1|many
CASAGAYNEQFF
TGTGCCAGCGCCGGGGCCTACAATGAGCAGTTCTTC
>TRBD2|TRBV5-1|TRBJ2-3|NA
CASSWTSGGLDTQYF
TGCGCCAGCAGCTGGACTAGCGGGGGGTTAGATACGCAGTATTTT
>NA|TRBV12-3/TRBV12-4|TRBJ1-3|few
CAIDGWGSSSGNTIYF
TGTGCCATTGATGGGTGGGGATCGAGCTCTGGAAACACCATATATTTT
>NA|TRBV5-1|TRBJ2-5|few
CASSRIRGETQYF
TGCGCCAGCAGCAGGATCCGGGGGGAGACCCAGTACTTC
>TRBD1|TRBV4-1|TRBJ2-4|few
CASSQDGQGITRVAKNIQYF
TGCGCCAGCAGCCAAGACGGACAGGGGATAACAAGGGTGGCCAAAAACATTCAGTACTTC
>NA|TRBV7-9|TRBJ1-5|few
CASSRTNSQGNQPQHF
TGTGCCAGCAGCCGAACCAATTCACAGGGCAATCAGCCCCAGCATTTT
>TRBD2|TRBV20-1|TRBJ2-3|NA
CSASWGGGTDTQYF
TGCAGTGCTAGTTGGGGGGGAGGGACAGATACGCAGTATTTT
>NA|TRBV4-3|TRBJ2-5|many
CASSQGVGYQETQYF
TGCGCCAGCAGCCAAGGGGTGGGGTACCAAGAGACCCAGTACTTC
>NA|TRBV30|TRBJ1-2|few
CAWSIGSEGFRGYTF
TGTGCCTGGAGTATAGGTTCCGAGGGGTTTAGGGGCTACACCTTC
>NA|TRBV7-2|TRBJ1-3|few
CASSLGFGGFGGNTIYF
TGTGCCAGCAGCTTAGGGTTCGGGGGGTTCGGTGGAAACACCATATATTTT
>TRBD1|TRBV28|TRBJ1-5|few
CASRPTGRRNFNQPQHF
TGTGCCAGCAGACCGACAGGGCGGAGGAACTTCAATCAGCCCCAGCATTTT
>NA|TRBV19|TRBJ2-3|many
CASSIKQGDTQYF
TGTGCCAGTAGTATAAAACAGGGAGATACGCAGTATTTT
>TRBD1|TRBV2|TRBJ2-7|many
CASRPDRSSYEQYF
TGTGCCAGCAGGCCGGACAGGAGCTCCTACGAGCAGTACTTC
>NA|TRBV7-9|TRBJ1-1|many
CASSLETTEAFF
TGTGCCAGCAGCTTAGAGACAACGGAAGCTTTCTTT
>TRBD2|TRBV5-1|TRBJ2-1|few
CASSLIAGGQNEQFF
TGCGCCAGCAGCTTGATTGCGGGGGGGCAAAATGAGCAGTTCTTC
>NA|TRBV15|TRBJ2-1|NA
CATSRGLKRGGAYNEQFF
TGTGCCACCAGCAGGGGATTGAAAAGGGGGGGGGCCTACAATGAGCAGTTCTTC
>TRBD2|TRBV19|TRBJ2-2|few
CASSIGVAGGPLTGELFF
TGTGCCAGTAGTATCGGGGTAGCGGGGGGCCCTCTCACCGGGGAGCTGTTTTTT
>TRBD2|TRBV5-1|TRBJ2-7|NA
CASSLNQGGDEQYF
TGCGCCAGCAGCTTGAATCAGGGAGGGGACGAGCAGTACTTC
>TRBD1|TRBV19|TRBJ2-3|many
CASSTPGQGPDTQYF
TGTGCCAGTAGCACTCCGGGACAGGGGCCAGATACGCAGTATTTT
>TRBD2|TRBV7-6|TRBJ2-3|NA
CASSLAPASGGFTDTQYF
TGTGCCAGCAGCTTAGCACCGGCGAGCGGGGGGTTCACAGATACGCAGTATTTT
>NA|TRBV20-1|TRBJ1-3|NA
CSARSNPASGNTIYF
TGCAGTGCTAGATCCAACCCGGCCTCTGGAAACACCATATATTTT
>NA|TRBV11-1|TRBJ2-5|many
CASSLQGYQETQYF
TGTGCCAGCAGCTTACAGGGATACCAAGAGACCCAGTACTTC
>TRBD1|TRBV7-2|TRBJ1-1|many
CASSRDRPMFTEAFF
TGTGCCAGCAGCAGGGACAGGCCGATGTTCACTGAAGCTTTCTTT
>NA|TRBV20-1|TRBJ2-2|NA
CSAREGTGELFF
TGCAGTGCTAGAGAGGGGACCGGGGAGCTGTTTTTT
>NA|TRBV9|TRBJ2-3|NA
CASTLGGDPDTQYF
TGTGCCAGCACCCTAGGAGGGGACCCAGATACGCAGTATTTT
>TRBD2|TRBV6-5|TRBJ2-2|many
CASRSSGGAGELFF
TGTGCCAGCAGATCCAGCGGGGGGGCCGGGGAGCTGTTTTTT
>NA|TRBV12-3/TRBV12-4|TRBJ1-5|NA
CASSYDGDQPQHF
TGTGCCAGCAGTTACGACGGTGATCAGCCCCAGCATTTT
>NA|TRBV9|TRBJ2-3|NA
CASSVDLLADTQYF
TGTGCCAGCAGCGTAGACCTGCTCGCAGATACGCAGTATTTT
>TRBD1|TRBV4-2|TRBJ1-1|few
CASSAEPRDRVIAFF
TGTGCCAGCAGCGCCGAGCCCCGGGACAGGGTGATCGCTTTCTTT
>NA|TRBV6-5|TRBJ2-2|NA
CASRAKNTGELFF
TGTGCCAGCAGGGCGAAGAACACCGGGGAGCTGTTTTTT
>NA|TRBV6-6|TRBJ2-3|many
CASSTRDTQYF
TGTGCCAGCAGCACCCGAGATACGCAGTATTTT
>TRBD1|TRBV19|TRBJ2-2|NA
CASNTPGQGNTGELFF
TGTGCCAGTAACACACCGGGACAGGGGAACACCGGGGAGCTGTTTTTT
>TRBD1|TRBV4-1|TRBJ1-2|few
CASSQYRGRDGYTF
TGCGCCAGCAGCCAATACAGGGGTCGTGATGGCTACACCTTC
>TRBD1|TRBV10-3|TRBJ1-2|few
CAIDRGIYGYTF
TGTGCCATCGACAGGGGAATCTATGGCTACACCTTC
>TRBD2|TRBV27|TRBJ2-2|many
CASSLAVTGELFF
TGTGCCAGCAGCCTAGCGGTCACCGGGGAGCTGTTTTTT